The next 9 T cell receptor beta chains were all read from a single sample in a study of T-cell memory formation after mild COVID-19. MiXCR, run by TCRdb on the 5' RACE reads, gives a single entry per CDR3 protein. This table holds hundreds of thousands of distinct CDR3 sequences, roughly 18% found once. The sequencing sample was made of PBMCs or a T cell subset sorted from them (not recorded which). These receptors were taken from an adult woman who had mild COVID-19 (a few samples of this study predate the infection). Cell type and time point are not known.

The table lists this clonotype with a few counts. This chain joins TRBV5-1 and TRBJ2-1; 10 bases are a match to TRBD2. CDR3 size: 16 residues. Trimming at V came to 1 base and at J to 7 bases, leaving 8 bases not matched to a gene. Germline CDR1 SGHRS, CDR2 YFSETQ. This CDR3 is CASSLFTSGTGNEQFF. The CDR3 DNA follows: TGCGCCAGCAGCTTGTTTACTAGCGGGACCGGTAATGAGCAGTTCTTC.

J is TRBJ1-1 and V is TRBV11-2, with 10 positions matching TRBD1. The CDR3 is 14 residues long. Germline V gene sequence: CDR1 SGHAT, CDR2 FQNNGV. CDR3 DNA: TGTTCCATCCGGGACAGGGGTATTTACACTGAAGCTTTCTTT. It specifies CSIRDRGIYTEAFF.

This clonotype was counted between two and nine times. This rearrangement joins TRBV7-9 to TRBJ2-6; TRBD1 matches at 11 bases. Unmatched junction bases numbered 14, after V lost 7 bases and J lost 3 bases. Germline CDR1 reads SEHNR; CDR2 reads FQNEAQ (reference sequence). This CDR3 region has 19 residues. This CDR3 is CASTHPPGQGENGANVLTF. For the CDR3, the DNA is TGTGCCAGCACCCATCCTCCGGGACAGGGGGAAAATGGGGCCAACGTCCTGACTTTC.

The chain is built from TRBV4-1 and TRBJ1-2; D gene uncertain. The CDR3 length is 16 residues. The germline V and J ends were trimmed by 2 bases and 4 bases, with 17 bases remaining between them. CDR1 and CDR2 from the germline V gene are MGHRA and YSYEKL. CDR3 region: CASSQSPGERFYGYTF. CDR3 DNA sequence: TGCGCCAGCAGCCAATCCCCAGGCGAACGGTTCTATGGCTACACCTTC.

The gene calls are TRBV15 and TRBJ1-3; D ambiguous. The CDR3 loop spans 15 amino acids. V was pared by 0 bases and J by 4 bases, with 10 bases between. Looked up from germline, CDR1 is LNHNV and CDR2 is YYDKDF (reference sequence). The CDR3 sequence is CATSRDMGAGNTIYF. The CDR3, as DNA: TGTGCCACCAGCAGAGATATGGGAGCCGGAAACACCATATATTTT.

This clonotype has a handful of counts. This chain uses TRBV5-1 with TRBJ2-4, with D possibly TRBD1 on 5 matching bases. Germline lookup yields CDR1 SGHRS and CDR2 YFSETQ. V was shortened by 1 base and J by 5 bases, with 10 bases between the two germline ends. The CDR3 covers 14 residues. CDR3: CASSLSGRENIQYF. In DNA, the CDR3 is TGCGCCAGCAGCTTGTCGGGCAGGGAAAACATTCAGTACTTC.

The chain carries TRBV20-1 and TRBJ1-1; D is unresolved. CDR1 and CDR2 from the germline V gene are DFQATT and SNEGSKA (reference sequence). The length of the CDR3 is 14 residues. With 2 bases removed from V and 2 bases from J, the gap between germline ends came to 12 bases. Written as DNA, the CDR3 is TGCAGTGCTAGAAACAGCGTTGGTAACACTGAAGCTTTCTTT. Its translation: CSARNSVGNTEAFF.

This clonotype turned up a few times. This chain connects TRBV29-1 to TRBJ1-1; a possible D gene is TRBD1 (6 bases). Germline V CDR1 and CDR2: SQVTM, ANQGSEA. V lost 6 bases and J 0 bases, leaving 17 bases between the germline ends. The CDR3 loop spans 15 amino acids. The CDR3 DNA is TGCAGCGTGAACCGGGACACGGACATGAACACTGAAGCTTTCTTT. Protein sequence: CSVNRDTDMNTEAFF.

This clonotype has just a few counts. J is TRBJ2-1 and V is TRBV12-3 or TRBV12-4; D not resolved. This CDR3 has 15 residues. V lost 3 bases, J lost 0 bases, and 9 bases lay in between. CDR3 DNA: TGTGCCAGCAGTTTTGACGGCGGCTCCTACAATGAGCAGTTCTTC. Translation gives CASSFDGGSYNEQFF.